Below, 27 T cell receptor beta chains from the same sample are listed, as sequenced in a study of identical twins. TCRdb processed the 5' RACE reads anew with MiXCR; each CDR3 protein has one entry. The data show about 810,000 distinct CDR3 sequences, more than 9% seen once. The data were also submitted as part of a second study, on yellow fever vaccine responses in identical twins.

Sample: PBMCs. These receptors all stem from a woman under 30 in good health.

This clonotype was observed a few times. The gene calls are TRBV10-2 and TRBJ2-7, with a tentative D call TRBD2 (6 bases). Germline V gene lookup returns CDR1 WSHSY and CDR2 SAAADI. Trimming stripped 8 bases from V and 3 bases from J, with 14 bases between. This CDR3 has 13 amino acids. CDR3 in DNA: TGCGCCAGCTCCATGGAGGGGCTCTACGAGCAGTACTTC. This gives the protein CASSMEGLYEQYF.

The chain joins TRBV7-7 to TRBJ2-2; D ambiguous. Trimming removed 2 bases from V and 6 bases from J, with 13 bases in between. The germline V gene encodes CDR1 SSHAT and CDR2 FNYEAQ (reference sequence). The CDR3 runs to 15 residues. Written as DNA, the CDR3 is TGTGCCAGCAGCTTAAGCCTAGGGTTTGCCGGGGAGCTGTTTTTT. Its protein product is CASSLSLGFAGELFF.

V usage is TRBV5-1 and J usage is TRBJ2-5; 10 bases are shared with TRBD1. The germline gives CDR1 SGHRS, CDR2 YFSETQ. There are 14 residues in the CDR3. V lost 5 bases to trimming and J lost 5 bases; unmatched junction nucleotides: 6. For the CDR3, the DNA is TGCGCCAGCAGGCGGGACAGGGGTAGCGAGACCCAGTACTTC. Translated, it gives CASRRDRGSETQYF.

This chain links TRBV20-1 with TRBJ1-6; TRBD1 matches at 8 bases. CDR1 is DFQATT, CDR2 SNEGSKA, per germline (reference sequence). The trim removed 1 base at V and 7 bases at J, leaving 9 bases unmatched. The CDR3 runs 16 residues. This CDR3 is CSARVPPGQENSPLHF. The DNA for the CDR3 is TGCAGTGCTAGAGTCCCTCCGGGACAGGAGAATTCACCCCTCCACTTT.

This clonotype appeared many times. This chain connects TRBV4-1 to TRBJ1-5; D is unresolved. Trimming removed 4 bases at V and 4 bases at J, with 8 bases between. The germline V gene encodes CDR1 MGHRA and CDR2 YSYEKL. The length of the CDR3 is 13 residues. The CDR3 spells CASSLTRNQPQHF. The CDR3 DNA follows: TGCGCCAGCAGCCTCACCCGAAATCAGCCCCAGCATTTT.

This clonotype has ten or more counts. The rearrangement links TRBV12-3 or TRBV12-4 to TRBJ2-1; TRBD2 agrees at 7 bases. Trimming took 3 bases from V and 10 from J; bases not matched to a gene: 3. CDR3 size: 12 residues. CDR3 DNA sequence: TGTGCCAGCAGTTTGACTAGCCGCGAGCAGTTCTTC. Protein: CASSLTSREQFF.

This clonotype was observed many times. The rearrangement joins TRBV4-1 to TRBJ1-2; 9 nucleotides match TRBD1. With 0 bases clipped from V and 8 bases from J, the junction kept 7 bases outside the gene matches. Germline V CDR1 and CDR2: MGHRA, YSYEKL. The CDR3 covers 15 residues. CDR3 DNA: TGCGCCAGCAGCCAAGATAGGGGGGACAGGGACGGCTACACCTTC. Translation: CASSQDRGDRDGYTF.

Ten or more counts support this clonotype. This chain connects TRBV7-7 to TRBJ2-5, with D possibly TRBD1 on 6 matching bases. Germline V gene lookup returns CDR1 SSHAT and CDR2 FNYEAQ (reference sequence). V lost 4 bases, J lost 1 base, and 13 bases lay in between. The CDR3 is made up of 15 amino acids. The CDR3 region has the DNA TGTGCCAGCAGCTCAAATTCAGGGGCCCAAGAGACCCAGTACTTC. It is translated as CASSSNSGAQETQYF. Full variable domain (remainder filled in from reference TRBV7-7 and TRBJ2-5): GAGVSQSPRYKVTKRGQDVTLRCDPISSHATLYWYQQALGQGPEFLTYFNYEAQPDKSGLPSDRFSAERPEGSISTLTIQRTEQRDSAMYRCASSSNSGAQETQYFGPGTRLLVL.

J is TRBJ2-1 and V is TRBV20-1, with unresolved D. The CDR3 totals 15 residues. CDR1 and CDR2 (germline): DFQATT, SNEGSKA (reference sequence). V was pared by 5 bases and J by 0 bases, with 14 bases between. CDR3 DNA sequence: TGCAGTGCTTACGACATAACCAGCTCCTACAATGAGCAGTTCTTC. It translates to CSAYDITSSYNEQFF.

V is TRBV24-1 and J is TRBJ2-3, with 16 bases lining up with TRBD2. CDR1 and CDR2 from the germline V gene are KGHDR and SFDVKD. J was trimmed by 4 bases and V by 4 bases; bases with no gene match: 7. This CDR3 is built from 18 residues. This chain's CDR3 is CATSDPGTSGRAADTQYF. The CDR3 region has the DNA TGTGCCACCAGTGACCCGGGGACTAGCGGGAGGGCCGCAGATACGCAGTATTTT.

The chain carries TRBV10-3 and TRBJ2-2, with 7 positions matching TRBD2. This CDR3 spans 15 amino acids. V lost 2 bases to trimming and J lost 6 bases; unmatched junction nucleotides: 6. Germline CDR1 and CDR2: ENHRY and SYGVKD. CDR3 sequence (DNA): TGTGCCATCAGTGAGACCCCAGGGAGGGCCGGGGAGCTGTTTTTT. It translates to CAISETPGRAGELFF.

The rearrangement links TRBV12-3 or TRBV12-4 to TRBJ1-5; 9 bases are a match to TRBD1. V shed 7 bases, J shed 4 bases, and the junction held 8 bases outside the gene matches. This CDR3 is 15 amino acids long. The CDR3 here is CASKPGQGRNQPQHF. The CDR3, as DNA: TGTGCCAGCAAACCCGGACAGGGGCGTAATCAGCCCCAGCATTTT.

The chain carries TRBV5-1 and TRBJ2-5; D perhaps matches TRBD2 (6 bases). This CDR3 contains 16 residues. Germline V gives CDR1 SGHRS, CDR2 YFSETQ. V was trimmed by 4 bases and J by 5 bases, leaving 21 bases between them. Here the CDR3 DNA reads TGCGCCAGCAGCGGGCCAGGTAGCGGTTGGGGTGAGACCCAGTACTTC. This encodes CASSGPGSGWGETQYF.

This clonotype turned up a few times. This chain connects TRBV5-5 to TRBJ2-3; 13 nucleotides match TRBD2. This CDR3 has 18 amino acids. V trimming: 4 bases; J trimming: 2 bases; junction bases outside the gene matches: 10. Germline assignment: CDR1 SGHKS and CDR2 YYEKEE (reference sequence). This CDR3 is CASSPGLAGVAYTDTQYF. CDR3 nucleotides: TGTGCCAGCAGCCCTGGACTAGCGGGAGTCGCCTACACAGATACGCAGTATTTT.

V is TRBV6-2 or TRBV6-3 and J is TRBJ1-3, with D tentatively TRBD1 (5 bases). The V and J ends lost 0 bases and 1 base respectively, with 16 bases between them. Germline-derived CDR1 and CDR2 are MNHEY and SVGEGT. This CDR3 is 18 amino acids long. CDR3 sequence (DNA): TGTGCCAGCAGTTACTCGAATCCCGGGACCGGTTCTGGAAACACCATATATTTT. Translating gives CASSYSNPGTGSGNTIYF.

This clonotype occurred a few times. The V gene is TRBV12-3 or TRBV12-4, the J gene TRBJ2-1, with TRBD2 matching over 9 bases. CDR3 length: 16 amino acids. The ends lost 6 bases at V and 7 bases at J; junction bases unmatched: 13. The CDR3 region is CASRPRAGGGWNEQFF. The CDR3 DNA sequence: TGTGCCAGCAGACCCCGGGCGGGGGGGGGATGGAATGAGCAGTTCTTC.

This clonotype was seen more than once but under ten times. The chain employs TRBV7-2 and TRBJ1-5; D not certain. CDR1 and CDR2 (germline): SGHTA, FQGNSA. Trimming pared 5 bases from V and 5 bases from J, leaving 10 bases between. The CDR3 length is 13 residues. CDR3 coding DNA: TGTGCCAGCAGCCCCACCCGGTATCAGCCCCAGCATTTT. Its protein product is CASSPTRYQPQHF. The whole variable domain, remainder taken from reference TRBV7-2 and TRBJ1-5, is GAGVSQSPSNKVTEKGKDVELRCDPISGHTALYWYRQSLGQGLEFLIYFQGNSAPDKSGLPSDRFSAERTGGSVSTLTIQRTQQEDSAVYLCASSPTRYQPQHFGDGTRLSIL.

CDR3 sequence: CASRKGQHTDTQYF. The CDR3 DNA reads TGCGCCAGCAGGAAGGGACAGCACACAGATACGCAGTATTTT. The rearrangement uses TRBV10-1 and TRBJ2-3, with 7 bases aligning to TRBD1. CDR1 is WNHNN, CDR2 SYGVQD, per germline (reference sequence). V lost 6 bases to trimming and J lost 2 bases; unmatched junction nucleotides: 5. The CDR3 runs 14 residues.

This clonotype was recorded at least ten times. This CDR3 reads CASSQGRLAGGNEQFF. CDR3 DNA: TGCGCCAGCAGCCAAGGTCGTCTAGCGGGGGGCAATGAGCAGTTCTTC. The V and J genes are TRBV4-1 and TRBJ2-1; 11 bases map to TRBD2. The V and J ends lost 1 base and 6 bases, in that order; junction bases with no gene match: 5. CDR1 and CDR2 (germline): MGHRA, YSYEKL. This CDR3 region has 16 residues.

This clonotype was seen only a few times. CDR3 nucleotide sequence: TGCAGTGCTACCCGACCGAGACTCGATGAGCAGTTCTTC. Protein: CSATRPRLDEQFF. The chain is built from TRBV20-1 and TRBJ2-1; no firm D call. Germline CDR1 reads DFQATT; CDR2 reads SNEGSKA (reference sequence). V dropped 4 bases and J dropped 8 bases, with 15 bases sitting between them. CDR3 length equals 13 residues.

The chain recombines TRBV20-1 with TRBJ2-1; D not resolved. CDR3 size: 10 residues. The germline CDR1 and CDR2 sequences are DFQATT and SNEGSKA (reference sequence). Trimming shortened V by 6 bases and J by 10 bases, and 10 bases separated the two germline ends. CDR3 sequence reads: CSAAKGEQFF. CDR3 coding DNA: TGCAGTGCCGCCAAAGGGGAGCAGTTCTTC.

This clonotype has ten or more counts. This sequence joins TRBV7-9 and TRBJ2-5; D perhaps matches TRBD1 (5 bases). This CDR3 has 14 amino acids. CDR1 and CDR2 (germline): SEHNR, FQNEAQ (reference sequence). V dropped 5 bases and J dropped 0 bases, with 10 bases sitting between them. Here the CDR3 DNA reads TGTGCCAGCAGCCCTAGGGGAAACCAAGAGACCCAGTACTTC. Translation gives CASSPRGNQETQYF.

This clonotype was counted a few times. The CDR3 region has the DNA TGCAGTGCCCCGAGCGGGAGGGCTTACAATGAGCAGTTCTTC. Protein sequence: CSAPSGRAYNEQFF. This rearrangement joins TRBV20-1 to TRBJ2-1; 10 positions agree with TRBD2. Germline V lookup: CDR1 DFQATT, CDR2 SNEGSKA (reference sequence). The CDR3 extends over 14 amino acids. After removal of 6 bases from V and 4 bases from J, the junction contained 6 bases not matched to a gene.

This chain links TRBV12-3 or TRBV12-4 with TRBJ2-2; perhaps TRBD2 as D (5 bases). This CDR3 is built from 14 residues. Trimming pared 3 bases from V and 7 bases from J, leaving 12 bases between. Written as DNA, the CDR3 is TGTGCCAGCAGTTTCAGCTTCCGGGACGGGGAGCTGTTTTTT. It specifies CASSFSFRDGELFF.

In this sample, this clonotype turned up a few times. The gene calls are TRBV18 and TRBJ2-7; D is uncertain. This CDR3 is built from 13 residues. Germline loops: CDR1 KGHSH, CDR2 LQKENI. Trimming pared 6 bases from V and 4 bases from J, leaving 13 bases between. Here the CDR3 DNA reads TGTGCCAGCTCCTTCGCCGATGGTTACGAGCAGTACTTC. This sequence encodes CASSFADGYEQYF.

This clonotype was seen many times. The chain joins TRBV20-1 to TRBJ1-5, with 9 bases fitting TRBD1. Trimming cost V 5 bases and J 3 bases; bases outside gene matches: 2. CDR1 is DFQATT, CDR2 SNEGSKA, per germline (reference sequence). CDR3 length: 13 residues. The CDR3 DNA reads as TGCAGTGCTCGGACAGGGGTCAATCAGCCCCAGCATTTT. It codes for CSARTGVNQPQHF.

The V call is TRBV29-1, the J call TRBJ2-7; 10 nucleotides line up with TRBD1. The germline V gene encodes CDR1 SQVTM and CDR2 ANQGSEA. This CDR3 contains 13 residues. V was pared by 7 bases and J by 5 bases, with 8 bases of the junction left unmatched. DNA of the CDR3: TGCAGCGCGGATTCCGGGACAGGGGACGAGCAGTACTTC. As protein: CSADSGTGDEQYF.